Below are 16 T cell receptor beta chains sequenced from a single sample in a study of blood T cell repertoires in COVID-19. Method: immunoSEQ multiplex PCR; TCRdb's copy keeps in-frame clones and lacks some. The data contain 280,000 or so clones, approximately 85% of them singletons. Sequencing was done on a sample of PBMCs or T cells enriched from blood (not recorded which). Receptors were obtained from a man aged 25 to 40 who had recovered from COVID-19.

This chain uses TRBV3-1 (or the pseudogene TRBV3-2) with TRBJ1-1; a weak D match, TRBD1 (6 bases). The germline V gene encodes CDR1 LGHDT and CDR2 YNNKEL (reference sequence). This CDR3 has 16 residues. Deletions cut 4 bases from V and 4 bases from J, with 19 bases between. CDR3 coding DNA: TGTGCCAGCAGCCCAGAAGTTCACAGGGTGGGCACTGAAGCTTTCTTT. It yields the protein CASSPEVHRVGTEAFF.

This chain uses TRBV12-3 or TRBV12-4 with TRBJ1-1; no definite D call. The CDR3 contains 13 residues. Trimming stripped 8 bases from V and 2 bases from J, with 12 bases between. In DNA, the CDR3 is TGTGCCAGCTTAAGAAGAAGCAACACTGAAGCTTTCTTT. Amino acids: CASLRRSNTEAFF.

This clone occurred many times. The chain combines TRBV5-1 with TRBJ2-2; 8 bases map to TRBD2. The CDR3 is made up of 16 amino acids. Germline V gene sequence: CDR1 SGHRS, CDR2 YFSETQ. V was pared by 7 bases and J by 2 bases, with 10 bases of the junction left unmatched. CDR3 loop: CASGTNGGANTGELFF. Here the CDR3 DNA reads TGCGCCAGCGGGACCAACGGGGGGGCAAACACCGGGGAGCTGTTTTTT. Based on the CDR3 plus reference TRBV5-1 and TRBJ2-2, the full variable domain is KAGVTQTPRYLIKTRGQQVTLSCSPISGHRSVSWYQQTPGQGLQFLFEYFSETQRNKGNFPGRFSGRQFSNSRSEMNVSTLELGDSALYLCASGTNGGANTGELFFGEGSRLTVL.

The chain carries TRBV7-9 and TRBJ1-5, with 7 bases identical to TRBD1. V was clipped by 6 bases and J by 0 bases; unmatched bases: 14. Germline V gene lookup returns CDR1 SEHNR and CDR2 FQNEAQ (reference sequence). The CDR3 runs 18 residues. For the CDR3, the DNA is TGTGCCAGCAGTCGGAACTTCGGGACAGCCTATAGCAATCAGCCCCAGCATTTT. It translates to CASSRNFGTAYSNQPQHF.

V and J are TRBV27 and TRBJ2-7, with 7 positions matching TRBD2. J lost 0 bases, V lost 6 bases, and 5 bases had no gene match. This CDR3 contains 14 residues. CDR1 MNHEY and CDR2 SMNVEV come from the germline V gene (reference sequence). Here the CDR3 reads CASRLGTTSYEQYF. CDR3 DNA sequence: TGTGCCAGCAGGTTAGGGACTACCTCCTACGAGCAGTACTTC.

V and J are TRBV6-1 and TRBJ2-7, with D maybe TRBD2 (5 bases). Between the trimmed V and J ends, which lost 1 base and 2 bases, there was a span of 9 bases. The CDR3 loop spans 14 amino acids. CDR1 and CDR2 from the germline V gene are MNHNS and SASEGT. The CDR3 region is CASSEGGQPYEQYF. CDR3 nucleotides: TGTGCCAGCAGTGAAGGCGGGCAGCCCTACGAGCAGTACTTC.

This CDR3 reads CASSLDLAGRAYEQYF. CDR3 nucleotide sequence: TGTGCCAGCAGCTTGGACTTGGCAGGGCGAGCCTACGAGCAGTACTTC. V is TRBV5-5 and J is TRBJ2-7; possibly TRBD1 for D (5 bases). The germline V gene has CDR1 SGHKS and CDR2 YYEKEE (reference sequence). This CDR3 comprises 16 residues. V lost 0 bases and J 2 bases, leaving 15 bases between the germline ends.

J is TRBJ1-2 and V is TRBV12-3 or TRBV12-4; D remains unclear. V lost 3 bases and J lost 7, with 12 bases in between. This CDR3 spans 13 amino acids. The CDR3 protein is CASSFGLESGYTF. Written as DNA, the CDR3 is TGTGCCAGCAGTTTCGGTCTGGAGAGTGGCTACACCTTC.

The rearrangement joins TRBV7-9 to TRBJ1-4; 9 nucleotides align to TRBD1. Germline CDR1 reads SEHNR; CDR2 reads FQNEAQ (reference sequence). The CDR3 sequence is 15 residues long. The J segment lost 7 bases and the V segment lost 3 bases, leaving 6 bases of the junction unmatched. CDR3 region: CASSLRTGASEKLFF. In DNA form, the CDR3 reads TGTGCCAGCAGCTTGAGGACAGGGGCTTCTGAAAAACTGTTTTTT.

This clone has only one observation. The rearrangement uses TRBV11-3 and TRBJ2-4, with 7 bases identical to TRBD2. Losses at the gene ends were 4 bases for V and 7 bases for J; bases not matched to a gene: 7. CDR1 and CDR2 (germline): SGHNT, YENEEA. This CDR3 region has 14 residues. CDR3 sequence: CASSSPGEGNIQYF. The CDR3 DNA follows: TGTGCCAGCAGCTCGCCTGGGGAGGGGAACATTCAGTACTTC. Variable domain in full (rest from reference TRBV11-3 and TRBJ2-4): EAGVVQSPRYKIIEKKQPVAFWCNPISGHNTLYWYLQNLGQGPELLIRYENEEAVDDSQLPKDRFSAERLKGVDSTLKIQPAELGDSAVYLCASSSPGEGNIQYFGAGTRLSVL.

CDR3 sequence: CASSRSGELFF. Written as DNA, the CDR3 is TGTGCCAGTAGTCGTTCCGGGGAGCTGTTTTTT. The genes are TRBV19 and TRBJ2-2; D gene ambiguous. Trimming shortened V by 5 bases and J by 6 bases, and 4 bases separated the two germline ends. This CDR3 region has 11 residues. The germline CDR1 and CDR2 sequences are LNHDA and SQIVND (reference sequence).

This clone was seen a single time. This chain uses TRBV7-8 with TRBJ2-1, with D possibly being TRBD1 (5 bases). V was shortened by 5 bases and J by 15 bases, with 17 bases between the two germline ends. The CDR3 consists of 12 residues. CDR1 is SGHVS and CDR2 is FQNEAQ in the germline V gene. The CDR3 sequence: CASSLDQGNRFF. The CDR3 DNA follows: TGTGCCAGCAGCCTCGACCAGGGCAATCGGTTCTTC.

V and J are TRBV5-1 and TRBJ1-2; D is unclear. The CDR3 totals 12 residues. Germline loops: CDR1 SGHRS, CDR2 YFSETQ. Trimming took off 5 bases at V and 8 bases at J, with 13 bases between the two ends. CDR3 residues: CASRLPGEGYTF. In nucleotides, the CDR3 is TGCGCCAGCAGACTACCGGGAGAGGGCTACACCTTC.

This chain connects TRBV21-1 to TRBJ2-1; the table's D call of TRBD1 was not tested on the DNA. TRBV21-1 is marked as a pseudogene. The CDR3 consists of 14 residues. The CDR3 loop reads CARTGTGSYNEQFF. The CDR3 bases are TGTGCCAGAACCGGGACAGGCTCCTACAATGAGCAGTTCTTC.

The chain has TRBV6-2 or TRBV6-3 and TRBJ2-1; weak D call: TRBD2 (5 bases). In germline, CDR1 is MNHEY, CDR2 SVGEGT. The V gene lost 5 bases and the J gene lost 6 bases, with 8 bases spanning the gap. The CDR3 contains 12 residues. CDR3 in amino acids: CASSLARNEQFF. The CDR3 bases are TGTGCCAGCAGTCTAGCTCGCAATGAGCAGTTCTTC.

V and J are TRBV9 and TRBJ1-5; TRBD1 agrees at 9 bases. There are 14 residues in the CDR3. V was clipped by 3 bases and J by 4 bases; unmatched bases: 2. Germline V gene data show CDR1 as SGDLS and CDR2 as YYNGEE. Here the CDR3 reads CASSEDRGNQPQHF. The CDR3 coding sequence is TGTGCCAGCAGCGAGGACAGGGGTAATCAGCCCCAGCATTTT.